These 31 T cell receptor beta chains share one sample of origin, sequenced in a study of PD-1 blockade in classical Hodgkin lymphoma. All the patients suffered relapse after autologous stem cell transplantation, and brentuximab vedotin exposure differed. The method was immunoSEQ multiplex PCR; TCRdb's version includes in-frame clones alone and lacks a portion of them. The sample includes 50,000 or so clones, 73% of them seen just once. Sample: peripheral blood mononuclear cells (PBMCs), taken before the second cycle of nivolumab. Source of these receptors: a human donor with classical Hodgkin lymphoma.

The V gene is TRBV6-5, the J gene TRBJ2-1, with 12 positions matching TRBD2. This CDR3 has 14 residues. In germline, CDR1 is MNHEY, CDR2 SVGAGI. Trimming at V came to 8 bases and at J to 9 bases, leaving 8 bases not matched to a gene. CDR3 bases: TGTGCCAGCGGTCGACTAGCGGGAGTCGGTGAGCAGTTCTTC. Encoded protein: CASGRLAGVGEQFF.

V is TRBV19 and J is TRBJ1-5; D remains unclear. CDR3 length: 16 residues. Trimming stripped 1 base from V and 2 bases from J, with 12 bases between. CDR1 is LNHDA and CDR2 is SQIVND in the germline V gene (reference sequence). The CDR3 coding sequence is TGTGCCAGTAGTATAGGGAAGGCAATTGGCAATCAGCCCCAGCATTTT. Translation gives CASSIGKAIGNQPQHF.

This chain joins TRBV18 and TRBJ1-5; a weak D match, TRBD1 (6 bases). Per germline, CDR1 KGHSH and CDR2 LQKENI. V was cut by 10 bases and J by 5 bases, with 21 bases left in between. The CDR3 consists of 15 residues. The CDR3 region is CATRVGTGIDQPQHF. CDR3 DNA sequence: TGTGCCACCCGAGTCGGAACAGGGATCGATCAGCCCCAGCATTTT.

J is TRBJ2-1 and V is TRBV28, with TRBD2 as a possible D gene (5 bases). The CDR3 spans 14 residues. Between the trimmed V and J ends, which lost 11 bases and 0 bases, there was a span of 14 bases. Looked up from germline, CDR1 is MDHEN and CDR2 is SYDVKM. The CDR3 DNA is TGTGCCTCCGGGGTGCCCCCCTCCTACAATGAGCAGTTCTTC. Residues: CASGVPPSYNEQFF.

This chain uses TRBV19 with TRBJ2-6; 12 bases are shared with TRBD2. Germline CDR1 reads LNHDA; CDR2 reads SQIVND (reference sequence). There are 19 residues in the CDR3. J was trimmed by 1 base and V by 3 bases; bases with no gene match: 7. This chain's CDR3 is CASSMRLAGVTSGANVLTF. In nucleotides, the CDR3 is TGTGCCAGTAGTATGAGACTAGCGGGAGTAACATCTGGGGCCAACGTCCTGACTTTC.

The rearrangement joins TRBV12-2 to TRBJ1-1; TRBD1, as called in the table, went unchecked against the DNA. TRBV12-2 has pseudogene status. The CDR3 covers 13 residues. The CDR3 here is CARQAALGTEAFF. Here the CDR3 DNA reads TGTGCAAGACAGGCGGCCCTGGGCACTGAAGCTTTCTTT.

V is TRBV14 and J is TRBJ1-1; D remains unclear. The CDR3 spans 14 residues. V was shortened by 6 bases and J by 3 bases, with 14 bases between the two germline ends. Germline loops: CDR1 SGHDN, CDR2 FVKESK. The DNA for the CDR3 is TGTGCCAGCAGTCCCGTCAGACGGGACACTGAAGCTTTCTTT. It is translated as CASSPVRRDTEAFF.

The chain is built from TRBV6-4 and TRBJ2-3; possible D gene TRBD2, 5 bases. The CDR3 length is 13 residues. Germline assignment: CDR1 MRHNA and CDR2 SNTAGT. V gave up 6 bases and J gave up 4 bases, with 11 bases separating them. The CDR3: CASSEGPADTQYF. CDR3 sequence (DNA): TGTGCCAGCAGCGAGGGCCCCGCAGATACGCAGTATTTT.

The DNA of the CDR3 is TGTGCCCGGGAACACAGCACAGATACGCAGTATTTT. Protein: CAREHSTDTQYF. The chain recombines TRBV21-1 with TRBJ2-3; TRBD2 is taken as the D call from the table, unchecked against the DNA. TRBV21-1 is described as a pseudogene. CDR3 size: 12 residues.

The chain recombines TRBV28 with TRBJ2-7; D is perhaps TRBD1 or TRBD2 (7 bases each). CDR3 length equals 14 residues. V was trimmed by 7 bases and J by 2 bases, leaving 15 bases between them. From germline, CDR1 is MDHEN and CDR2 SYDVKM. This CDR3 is CASIDREGPYEQYF. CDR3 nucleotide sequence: TGTGCCAGCATTGACAGGGAGGGTCCCTACGAGCAGTACTTC. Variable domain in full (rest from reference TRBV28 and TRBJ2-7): DVKVTQSSRYLVKRTGEKVFLECVQDMDHENMFWYRQDPGLGLRLIYFSYDVKMKEKGDIPEGYSVSREKKERFSLILESASTNQTSMYLCASIDREGPYEQYFGPGTRLTVT.

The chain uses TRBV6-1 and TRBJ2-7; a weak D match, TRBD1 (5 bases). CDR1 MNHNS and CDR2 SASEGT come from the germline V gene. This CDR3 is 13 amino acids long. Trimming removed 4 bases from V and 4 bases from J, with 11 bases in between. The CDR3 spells CASSGREAYEQYF. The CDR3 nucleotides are TGTGCCAGCAGTGGCAGGGAAGCGTACGAGCAGTACTTC.

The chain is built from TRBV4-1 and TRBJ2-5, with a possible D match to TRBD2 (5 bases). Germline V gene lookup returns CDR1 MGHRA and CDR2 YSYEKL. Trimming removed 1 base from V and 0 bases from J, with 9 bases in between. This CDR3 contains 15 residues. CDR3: CASSQVEGNQETQYF. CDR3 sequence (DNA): TGCGCCAGCAGCCAAGTTGAGGGTAACCAAGAGACCCAGTACTTC.

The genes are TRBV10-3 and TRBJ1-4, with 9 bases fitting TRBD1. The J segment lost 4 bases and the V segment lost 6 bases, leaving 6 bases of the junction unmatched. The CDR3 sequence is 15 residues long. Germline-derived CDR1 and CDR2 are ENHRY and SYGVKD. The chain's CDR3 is CAISGQGSGNEKLFF. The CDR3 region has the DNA TGTGCCATCAGCGGACAGGGGTCGGGTAATGAAAAACTGTTTTTT.

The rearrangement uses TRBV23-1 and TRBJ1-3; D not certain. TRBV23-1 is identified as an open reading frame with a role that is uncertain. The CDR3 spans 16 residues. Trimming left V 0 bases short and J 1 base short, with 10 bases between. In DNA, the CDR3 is TGCGCCAGCAGTCAATCGTACAGTCCATCTGGAAACACCATATATTTT. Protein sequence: CASSQSYSPSGNTIYF.

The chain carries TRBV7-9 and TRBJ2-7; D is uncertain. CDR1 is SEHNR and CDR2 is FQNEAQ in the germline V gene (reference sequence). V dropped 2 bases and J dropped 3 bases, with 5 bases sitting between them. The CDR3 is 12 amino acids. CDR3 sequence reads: CASSLNSYEQYF. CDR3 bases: TGTGCCAGCAGCTTAAACAGCTACGAGCAGTACTTC.

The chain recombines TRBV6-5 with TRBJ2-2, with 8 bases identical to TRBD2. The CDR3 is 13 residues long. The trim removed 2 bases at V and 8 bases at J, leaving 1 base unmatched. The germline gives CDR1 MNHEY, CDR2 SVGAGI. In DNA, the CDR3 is TGTGCCAGCAGTTACGCGGGGGGAGGGGAGCTGTTTTTT. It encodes CASSYAGGGELFF.

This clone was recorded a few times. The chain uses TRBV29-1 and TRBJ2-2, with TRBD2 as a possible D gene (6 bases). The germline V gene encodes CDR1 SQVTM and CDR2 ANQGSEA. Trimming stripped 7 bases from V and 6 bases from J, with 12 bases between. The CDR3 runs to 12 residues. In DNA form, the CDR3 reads TGCAGCGGCCAGGGAGGCCCCGGGGAGCTGTTTTTT. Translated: CSGQGGPGELFF.

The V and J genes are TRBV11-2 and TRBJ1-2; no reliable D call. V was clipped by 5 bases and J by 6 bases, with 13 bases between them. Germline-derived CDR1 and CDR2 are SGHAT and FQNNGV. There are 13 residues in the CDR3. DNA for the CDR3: TGTGCCAGCAGCCCATACCCCGGGGATGGCTACACCTTC. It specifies CASSPYPGDGYTF.

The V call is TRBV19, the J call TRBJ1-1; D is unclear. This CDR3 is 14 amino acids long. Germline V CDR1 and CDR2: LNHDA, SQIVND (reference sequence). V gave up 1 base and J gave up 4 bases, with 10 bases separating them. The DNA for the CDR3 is TGTGCCAGTAGTATAGGAGGCATTGGCACTGAAGCTTTCTTT. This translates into CASSIGGIGTEAFF.

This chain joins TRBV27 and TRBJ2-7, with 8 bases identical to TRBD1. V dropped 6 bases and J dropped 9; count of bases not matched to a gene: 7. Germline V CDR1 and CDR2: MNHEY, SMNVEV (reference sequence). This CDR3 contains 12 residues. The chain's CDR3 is CASRATGAVQYF. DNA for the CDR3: TGTGCCAGCAGGGCGACAGGGGCTGTGCAGTACTTC.

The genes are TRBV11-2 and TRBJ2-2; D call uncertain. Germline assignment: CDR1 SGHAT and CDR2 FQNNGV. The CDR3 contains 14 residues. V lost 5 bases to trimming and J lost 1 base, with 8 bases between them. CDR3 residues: CASSLDGNTGELFF. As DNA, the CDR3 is TGTGCCAGCAGCCTGGACGGGAACACCGGGGAGCTGTTTTTT.

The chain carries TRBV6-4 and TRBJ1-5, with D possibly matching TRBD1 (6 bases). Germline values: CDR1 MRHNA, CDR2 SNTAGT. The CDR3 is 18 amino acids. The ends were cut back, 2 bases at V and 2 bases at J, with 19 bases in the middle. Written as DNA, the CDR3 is TGTGCCAGCAGTGACGAAGGCCAGGGGCCCCTACGCAATCAGCCCCAGCATTTT. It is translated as CASSDEGQGPLRNQPQHF.

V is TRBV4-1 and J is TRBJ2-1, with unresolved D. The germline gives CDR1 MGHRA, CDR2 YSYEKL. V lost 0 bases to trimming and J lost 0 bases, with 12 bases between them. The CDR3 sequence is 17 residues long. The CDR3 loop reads CASSQDQAGRSYNEQFF. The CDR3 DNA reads TGCGCCAGCAGCCAAGATCAAGCAGGCCGCTCCTACAATGAGCAGTTCTTC.

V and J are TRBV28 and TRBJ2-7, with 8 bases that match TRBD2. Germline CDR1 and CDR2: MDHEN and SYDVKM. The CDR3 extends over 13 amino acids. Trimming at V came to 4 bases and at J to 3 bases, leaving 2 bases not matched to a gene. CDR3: CASSWREDYEQYF. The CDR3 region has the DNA TGTGCCAGCAGTTGGCGGGAGGACTACGAGCAGTACTTC.

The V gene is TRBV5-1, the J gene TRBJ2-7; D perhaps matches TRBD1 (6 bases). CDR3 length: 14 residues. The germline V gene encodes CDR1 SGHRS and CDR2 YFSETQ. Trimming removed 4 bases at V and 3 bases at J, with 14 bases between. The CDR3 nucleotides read TGCGCCAGCAGCCCAAGGACAGCGAGCTACGAGCAGTACTTC. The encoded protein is CASSPRTASYEQYF.

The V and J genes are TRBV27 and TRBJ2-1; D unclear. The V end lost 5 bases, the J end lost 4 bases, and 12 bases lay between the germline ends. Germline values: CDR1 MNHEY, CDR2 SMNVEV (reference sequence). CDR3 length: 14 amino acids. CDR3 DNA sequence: TGTGCCAGCAGTGCCTCCACAGCGTACAATGAGCAGTTCTTC. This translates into CASSASTAYNEQFF.

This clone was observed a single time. The DNA of the CDR3 is TGTGCCAGCAGTGCAGGGACGCTAACCGGGGAGCTGTTTTTT. Residues: CASSAGTLTGELFF. The rearrangement links TRBV2 to TRBJ2-2, with D perhaps matching TRBD1 or TRBD2 (5 bases each). This CDR3 comprises 14 residues. Germline-derived CDR1 and CDR2 are SNHLY and FYNNEI. Trimming removed 4 bases from V and 5 bases from J, with 11 bases in between.

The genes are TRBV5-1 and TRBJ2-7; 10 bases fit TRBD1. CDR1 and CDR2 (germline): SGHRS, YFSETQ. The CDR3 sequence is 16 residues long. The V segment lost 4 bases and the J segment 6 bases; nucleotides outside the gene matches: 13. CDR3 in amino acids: CASSPSRGQGKGEQYF. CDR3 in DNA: TGCGCCAGCAGCCCGAGTAGGGGACAGGGGAAGGGCGAGCAGTACTTC. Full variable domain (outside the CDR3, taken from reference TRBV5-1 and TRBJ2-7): KAGVTQTPRYLIKTRGQQVTLSCSPISGHRSVSWYQQTPGQGLQFLFEYFSETQRNKGNFPGRFSGRQFSNSRSEMNVSTLELGDSALYLCASSPSRGQGKGEQYFGPGTRLTVT.

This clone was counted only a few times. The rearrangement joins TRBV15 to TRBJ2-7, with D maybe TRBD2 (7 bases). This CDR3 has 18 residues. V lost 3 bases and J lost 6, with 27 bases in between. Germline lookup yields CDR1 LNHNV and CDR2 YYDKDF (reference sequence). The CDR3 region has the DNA TGTGCCACCAGCAGGGGGGGGCCTCATGACGGATGGCAGTCCGAGCAGTACTTC. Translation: CATSRGGPHDGWQSEQYF.

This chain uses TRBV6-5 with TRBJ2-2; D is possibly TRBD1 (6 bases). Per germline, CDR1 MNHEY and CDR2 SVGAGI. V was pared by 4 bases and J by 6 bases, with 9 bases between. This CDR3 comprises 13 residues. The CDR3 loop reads CASSLPGAGELFF. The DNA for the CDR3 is TGTGCCAGCAGTTTACCAGGGGCCGGGGAGCTGTTTTTT.

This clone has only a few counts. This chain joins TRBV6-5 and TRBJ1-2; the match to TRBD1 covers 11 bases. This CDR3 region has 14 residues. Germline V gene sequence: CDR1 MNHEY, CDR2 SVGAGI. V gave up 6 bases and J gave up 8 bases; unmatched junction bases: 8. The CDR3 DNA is TGTGCCAGCAGCCCCGGGACAGGGGGACGGGGCTACACCTTC. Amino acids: CASSPGTGGRGYTF.